Sequencing of this TCR beta chain was carried out in a study of blood T cell repertoires in COVID-19. TCRdb keeps only in-frame clones here, not all; method: immunoSEQ multiplex PCR. The sample has approximately 300,000 clones; around 90% are singletons. The V and J ends lost 5 bases and 9 bases respectively, with 17 bases between them. This CDR3 is 13 amino acids long. Germline V CDR1 and CDR2: SGHTS, YDEGEE. Sequenced sample: PBMCs or T cells enriched from blood (not recorded which). The chain joins TRBV5-8 to TRBJ2-5; D may be TRBD2 (5 bases). The receptor comes from a man aged 55-75 years who had recovered from COVID-19. The CDR3 loop is CASSFRKPGAQYF. CDR3 DNA sequence: TGTGCCAGCAGTTTTAGGAAACCCGGGGCCCAGTACTTC.